Below, one T cell receptor beta chain is given with its context. In Seattle, patients joined the study during active infection and were tracked longitudinally. The data stem from a study of blood T cell repertoires in COVID-19. The table came from immunoSEQ multiplex PCR; TCRdb's copy has only in-frame clones and leaves some out. This table holds 200,000 or so clones, approximately 80% found once. Looked up from germline, CDR1 is SGHTA and CDR2 is FQGNSA. CDR3 length equals 17 residues. V lost 5 bases and J lost 1, with 18 bases in between. What was sequenced was peripheral blood. The V call is TRBV7-2, the J call TRBJ1-3; tentative D call: TRBD1 (6 bases). This TCR came from a woman of 80 years or more with COVID-19, enrolled during active disease. The CDR3 here is CASSPGGRGGSGNTIYF. The CDR3 DNA reads as TGTGCCAGCAGCCCTGGAGGGAGGGGGGGGTCTGGAAACACCATATATTTT.